The rows below give T cell receptor beta chains drawn from one sample of a study of technical replicates of blood from several donors. Repertoires were generated with immunoSEQ multiplex PCR, while TCRdb's copy carries only in-frame clones and drops some. Of about 74,000 clones listed, roughly 94% are singletons. What was sequenced was T cells isolated from PBMCs. The receptors come from a human donor in good health. Each CDR3 is given with its conserved first and last residue. The D gene is left open where the match is weak. For some rows the clone size is stated as once, few or many, or as a class when expanded; others skip it.

j_call v_call clone_size d_call cdr3_nt cdr3_aa
TRBJ1-2 TRBV6-1 once TRBD1 TGTGCCAGCAGTGAACACCAAGGGACAGGGGTTGGCTACACCTTC CASSEHQGTGVGYTF
TRBJ2-7 TRBV25-1 . TRBD1 TGTGCCAGCAGTACTGACAGGGTCGGCGAGCAGTACTTC CASSTDRVGEQYF
TRBJ1-2 TRBV6-5 . . TGTGCCAGCAGTTCGGGTCTCTATGGCTACACCTTC CASSSGLYGYTF
TRBJ2-7 TRBV5-1 . . TGCGCCAGCAGGACGCGGGGGCAAACCTACGAGCAGTACTTC CASRTRGQTYEQYF
TRBJ2-5 TRBV7-2 once TRBD2 TGTGCCAGCAGCCGAAAAGCGGGGGGCCCTCAAGAGACCCAGTACTTC CASSRKAGGPQETQYF
TRBJ2-7 TRBV13 . . TGTGCCAGCAGCCTAAGACTGGGCTCCTACGAGCAGTACTTC CASSLRLGSYEQYF
TRBJ2-5 TRBV27 once TRBD1 TGTGCCAGCAGTTTATCGAGACAGGGTCCGGGAGAGACCCAGTACTTC CASSLSRQGPGETQYF
TRBJ2-5 TRBV29-1 once TRBD2 TGCAGCGTTGAAGACCCCAGCGGGGGGGCGGAGACCCAGTACTTC CSVEDPSGGAETQYF
TRBJ1-5 TRBV28 . TRBD1 TGTGCCAGCAGTCCGTACAGGGGGCAACAGCCCCAGCATTTT CASSPYRGQQPQHF
TRBJ2-7 TRBV5-4 . TRBD2 TGTGCCAGCAGCCCACGCGGGGGGGCTAATACTTACGAGCAGTACTTC CASSPRGGANTYEQYF
TRBJ1-1 TRBV7-2 . . TGTGCCAGCAGCTCAAGGGGGGGCGCGGGTACTGAAGCTTTCTTT CASSSRGGAGTEAFF
TRBJ1-3 TRBV7-2 . TRBD1 TGTGCCAGCAGCTTAGCGCGGGACAGGGGAAACACCATATATTTT CASSLARDRGNTIYF
TRBJ1-5 TRBV7-9 . . TGTGCCAGCAGCTTAGGGGCGCAGTATGGCAATCAGCCCCAGCATTTT CASSLGAQYGNQPQHF
TRBJ1-5 TRBV11-3 . . TGTGCCAGCAGCCAACAGGTCAATCAGCCCCAGCATTTT CASSQQVNQPQHF
TRBJ2-1 TRBV6-1 . TRBD2 TGTGCCAGCAGAGGGCGGGAGGGCCGGGGAAATGAGCAGTTCTTC CASRGREGRGNEQFF
TRBJ2-2 TRBV10-1 . TRBD1 TGCGCCACCCTACCCCCCAGGGGGATCACCGGGGAGCTGTTTTTT CATLPPRGITGELFF
TRBJ1-3 TRBV13 . . TGTGCCAGCACCCTCTCTGGAAACACCATATATTTT CASTLSGNTIYF
TRBJ1-5 TRBV12-5 . TRBD1 TGTGCTAGTGGCCTAACGGACAGGGCGTTTCACAATCAGCCCCAGCATTTT CASGLTDRAFHNQPQHF
TRBJ1-1 TRBV14 . . TGTGCCAGCAGCCCGTTGGGGGCTGGAGACACTGAAGCTTTCTTT CASSPLGAGDTEAFF
TRBJ2-2 TRBV7-9 . TRBD1 TGTGCCAGCAGCTTCGACAGGGCGAACACCGGGGAGCTGTTTTTT CASSFDRANTGELFF
TRBJ1-2 TRBV29-1 . TRBD1 TGCAGCGTTGTACTCCGTGGGACAGGGGGCGGCTACACCTTC CSVVLRGTGGGYTF
TRBJ2-7 TRBV19 . . TGTGCCAGTAGTGAGGGCCGGGGCTACGAGCAGTACTTC CASSEGRGYEQYF
TRBJ1-2 TRBV6-5 . . TGTGCCAGCGGGCGGGGGGGGCTCGCAATTGGCTACACCTTC CASGRGGLAIGYTF
TRBJ1-5 TRBV19 . . TGTGCCAGTAGCTACAGGGTTGAGGTTCAGCCCCAGCATTTT CASSYRVEVQPQHF
TRBJ2-3 TRBV5-6 . TRBD2 TGTGCCAGCAGTCGTACGGGGGGGCTCGGCACAGATACGCAGTATTTT CASSRTGGLGTDTQYF
TRBJ1-2 TRBV19 . . TGTGCCAGTAGTATGAACCTATATGGCTACACCTTC CASSMNLYGYTF